This TCR beta chain came from a study of blood T cell repertoires in COVID-19. The CDR3 totals 15 residues. V shed 2 bases and J 2 bases; nucleotides not matched to a gene: 2. CDR1 is SGHNT and CDR2 is YENEEA in the germline V gene. Some clones are missing from TCRdb's copy, which holds only in-frame ones; the method was immunoSEQ multiplex PCR. Found here are a few hundred thousand clones, roughly 88% of them singletons; the top ten hold around 3.2%. This receptor was obtained from a woman between 35 and 50 years old who had been exposed to COVID-19. What was sequenced was PBMCs or T cells enriched from blood (not recorded which). The rearrangement uses TRBV11-3 and TRBJ2-1, with 8 bases aligning to TRBD2. CDR3 sequence: CASSLQAGAYNEQFF. The CDR3 bases are TGTGCCAGCAGCTTACAAGCGGGAGCCTACAATGAGCAGTTCTTC.